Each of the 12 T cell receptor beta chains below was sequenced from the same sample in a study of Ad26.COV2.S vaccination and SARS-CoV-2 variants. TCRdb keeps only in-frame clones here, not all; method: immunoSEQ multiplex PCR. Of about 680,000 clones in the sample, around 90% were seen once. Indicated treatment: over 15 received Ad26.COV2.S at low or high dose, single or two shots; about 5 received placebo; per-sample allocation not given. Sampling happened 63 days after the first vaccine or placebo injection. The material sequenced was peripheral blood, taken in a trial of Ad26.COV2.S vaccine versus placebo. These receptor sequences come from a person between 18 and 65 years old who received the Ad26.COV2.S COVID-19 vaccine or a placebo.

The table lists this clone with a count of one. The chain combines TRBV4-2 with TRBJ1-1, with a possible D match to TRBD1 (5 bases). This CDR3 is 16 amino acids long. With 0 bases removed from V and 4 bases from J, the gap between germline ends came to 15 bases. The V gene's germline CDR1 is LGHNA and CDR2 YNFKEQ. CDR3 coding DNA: TGTGCCAGCAGCCAAGACAGTACCCTGGGGGGCACTGAAGCTTTCTTT. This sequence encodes CASSQDSTLGGTEAFF.

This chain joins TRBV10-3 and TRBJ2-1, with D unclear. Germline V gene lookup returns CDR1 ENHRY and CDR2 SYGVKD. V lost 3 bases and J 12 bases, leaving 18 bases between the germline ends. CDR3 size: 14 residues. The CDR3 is CAISDGLPTLGQFF. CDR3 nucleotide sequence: TGTGCCATCAGTGATGGGCTCCCTACACTTGGGCAGTTCTTC.

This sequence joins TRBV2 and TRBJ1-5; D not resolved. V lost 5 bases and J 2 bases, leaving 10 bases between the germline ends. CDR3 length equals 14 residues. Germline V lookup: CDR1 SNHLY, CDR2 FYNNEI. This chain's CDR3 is CASSRDIGNQPQHF. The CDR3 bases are TGTGCCAGCAGTCGCGACATCGGCAATCAGCCCCAGCATTTT.

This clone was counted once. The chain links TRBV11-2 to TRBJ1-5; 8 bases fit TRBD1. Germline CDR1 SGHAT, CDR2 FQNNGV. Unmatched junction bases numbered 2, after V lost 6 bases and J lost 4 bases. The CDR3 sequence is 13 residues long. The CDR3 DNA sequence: TGTGCCAGCAGACAGGGGGTAAATCAGCCCCAGCATTTT. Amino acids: CASRQGVNQPQHF. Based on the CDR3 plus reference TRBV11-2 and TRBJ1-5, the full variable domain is EAGVAQSPRYKIIEKRQSVAFWCNPISGHATLYWYQQILGQGPKLLIQFQNNGVVDDSQLPKDRFSAERLKGVDSTLKIQPAKLEDSAVYLCASRQGVNQPQHFGDGTRLSIL.

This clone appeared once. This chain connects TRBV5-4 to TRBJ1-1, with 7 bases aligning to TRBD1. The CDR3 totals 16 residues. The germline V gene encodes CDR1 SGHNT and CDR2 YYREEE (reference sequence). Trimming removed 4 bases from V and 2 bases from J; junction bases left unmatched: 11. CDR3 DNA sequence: TGTGCCAGCAGCCGCGGCTCGGGGACAGTAAACACTGAAGCTTTCTTT. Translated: CASSRGSGTVNTEAFF.

For the CDR3, the DNA is TGTGCCAGCAGTCCGACTAGCGGGAGGGCCCGAGTCGGGGAGCTGTTTTTT. This codes for CASSPTSGRARVGELFF. The chain employs TRBV6-6 and TRBJ2-2; 14 bases line up with TRBD2. Germline lookup yields CDR1 MNHNY and CDR2 SVGAGI (reference sequence). V dropped 5 bases and J dropped 7; count of bases not matched to a gene: 9. The CDR3 totals 17 residues.

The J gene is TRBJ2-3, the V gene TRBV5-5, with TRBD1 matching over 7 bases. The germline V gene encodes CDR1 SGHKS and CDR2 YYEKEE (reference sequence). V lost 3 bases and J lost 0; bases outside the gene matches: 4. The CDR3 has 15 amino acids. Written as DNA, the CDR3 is TGTGCCAGCAGCTATACAGGGGCTAGCACAGATACGCAGTATTTT. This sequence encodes CASSYTGASTDTQYF. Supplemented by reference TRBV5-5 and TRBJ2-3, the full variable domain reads DAGVTQSPTHLIKTRGQQVTLRCSPISGHKSVSWYQQVLGQGPQFIFQYYEKEERGRGNFPDRFSARQFPNYSSELNVNALLLGDSALYLCASSYTGASTDTQYFGPGTRLTVL.

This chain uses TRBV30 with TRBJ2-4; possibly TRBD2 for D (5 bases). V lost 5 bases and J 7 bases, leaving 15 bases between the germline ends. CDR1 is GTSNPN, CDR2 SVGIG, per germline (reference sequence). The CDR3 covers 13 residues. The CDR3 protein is CAWGRHPGNIQYF. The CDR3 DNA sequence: TGTGCCTGGGGGAGACACCCTGGGAACATTCAGTACTTC.

The CDR3: CASSLGSGNYEQYF. In DNA, the CDR3 is TGCGCCAGCAGCTTAGGATCAGGGAACTACGAGCAGTACTTC. V is TRBV5-1 and J is TRBJ2-7; perhaps TRBD1 as D (5 bases). The CDR3 extends over 14 amino acids. V lost 2 bases and J 3 bases, leaving 12 bases between the germline ends. Germline V gene lookup returns CDR1 SGHRS and CDR2 YFSETQ. Full variable domain (remainder filled in from reference TRBV5-1 and TRBJ2-7): KAGVTQTPRYLIKTRGQQVTLSCSPISGHRSVSWYQQTPGQGLQFLFEYFSETQRNKGNFPGRFSGRQFSNSRSEMNVSTLELGDSALYLCASSLGSGNYEQYFGPGTRLTVT.

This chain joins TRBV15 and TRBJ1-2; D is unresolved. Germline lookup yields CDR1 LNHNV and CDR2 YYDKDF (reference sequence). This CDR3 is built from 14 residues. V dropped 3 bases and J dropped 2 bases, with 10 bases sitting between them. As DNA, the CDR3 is TGTGCCACCAGCAGGACTGGTGGAAACTATGGCTACACCTTC. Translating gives CATSRTGGNYGYTF.

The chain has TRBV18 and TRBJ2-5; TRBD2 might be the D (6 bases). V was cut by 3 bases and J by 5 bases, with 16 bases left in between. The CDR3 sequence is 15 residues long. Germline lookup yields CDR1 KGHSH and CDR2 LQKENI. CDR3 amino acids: CASSPPGEKGETQYF. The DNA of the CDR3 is TGTGCCAGCTCACCGCCGGGAGAGAAGGGTGAGACCCAGTACTTC.

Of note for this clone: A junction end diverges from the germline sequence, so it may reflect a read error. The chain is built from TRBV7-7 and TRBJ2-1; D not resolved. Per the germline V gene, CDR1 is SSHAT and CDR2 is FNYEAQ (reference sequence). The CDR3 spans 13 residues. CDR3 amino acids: CASSTTLDSEQFF. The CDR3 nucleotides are TGTGCTAGCAGCACAACTCTCGATTCCGAGCAGTTCTTC.